These 14 T cell receptor beta chains came from one sample sequenced in a study of beta chain features in type 1 diabetes. Expressed TCRB transcripts got sequenced, as all isolated RNA was reverse transcribed. Assay: immunoSEQ multiplex PCR; the TCRdb copy retains only in-frame clones and omits some. The sample yields a few hundred thousand clones, about 15% seen once. Sequenced sample: central memory CD4+ T cells from blood. All receptors derive from a man aged 25 to 40 in good health.

This clone was detected a few times. The V call is TRBV2, the J call TRBJ2-5; TRBD2 aligns across 8 bases. V lost 4 bases to trimming and J lost 2 bases; unmatched junction nucleotides: 9. CDR1 and CDR2 from the germline V gene are SNHLY and FYNNEI. The CDR3 loop spans 16 amino acids. In DNA form, the CDR3 reads TGTGCCAGCAGTGCCTTGCCGGGGGGGAGACAAGAGACCCAGTACTTC. Its protein product is CASSALPGGRQETQYF.

This clone was picked up a small number of times. As the CDR3 is not closed by the conserved phenylalanine or tryptophan, this likely results from a read error. No DNA is shown, since the ends of the CDR3 on it are uncertain; the CDR3 is the one TCRdb lists. The chain links TRBV19 to TRBJ2-7. The CDR3 sequence runs 10 residues, both termini included. CDR1 is LNHDA, CDR2 SQIVND, per germline (reference sequence). CDR3 sequence reads: CASTPNGCYS.

V is TRBV7-9 and J is TRBJ2-1; 11 nucleotides match TRBD2. The CDR3 covers 16 residues. Trimming cost V 5 bases and J 1 base; bases outside gene matches: 4. The germline V gene has CDR1 SEHNR and CDR2 FQNEAQ (reference sequence). The DNA of the CDR3 is TGTGCCAGCAGCCGCTGGACTAGCGGGTCCTACAATGAGCAGTTCTTC. It yields the protein CASSRWTSGSYNEQFF.

The genes are TRBV9 and TRBJ1-2; 7 bases are shared with TRBD1. Germline V gene lookup returns CDR1 SGDLS and CDR2 YYNGEE. The CDR3 consists of 14 residues. V lost 0 bases, J lost 8 bases, and 7 bases stayed unmatched. The CDR3 protein is CASSVGTGQRGYTF. CDR3 bases: TGTGCCAGCAGCGTAGGTACGGGACAGCGCGGCTACACCTTC.

V usage is TRBV7-9 and J usage is TRBJ2-1; weak D call: TRBD2 (6 bases). Deletions cut 3 bases from V and 8 bases from J, with 17 bases between. The CDR3 is 15 amino acids. Germline values: CDR1 SEHNR, CDR2 FQNEAQ (reference sequence). Written as DNA, the CDR3 is TGTGCCAGCAGCTTGGCTGGGGGGTCTGTCGATGAGCAGTTCTTC. This translates into CASSLAGGSVDEQFF.

This clone came up a few times. This chain links TRBV4-3 with TRBJ2-3, with TRBD2 matching over 12 bases. With 5 bases clipped from V and 8 bases from J, the junction kept 8 bases outside the gene matches. Germline lookup yields CDR1 LGHNA and CDR2 YSLEER. This CDR3 spans 15 amino acids. The CDR3 spells CASSYGASGGATQYF. The CDR3 bases are TGCGCCAGCAGCTACGGGGCTAGCGGGGGGGCTACGCAGTATTTT.

This rearrangement joins TRBV2 to TRBJ2-1; 9 positions match TRBD2. The CDR3 has 14 residues. After removal of 7 bases from V and 6 bases from J, the junction contained 7 bases not matched to a gene. The germline V gene encodes CDR1 SNHLY and CDR2 FYNNEI. CDR3 nucleotides: TGTGCCAGCAAGCGGGAGGCCATTGGCAATGAGCAGTTCTTC. Translated, it gives CASKREAIGNEQFF.

This clone was counted many times. This rearrangement joins TRBV5-4 to TRBJ2-1; the D is unclear. Trimming pared 0 bases from V and 8 bases from J, leaving 15 bases between. The CDR3 has 15 residues. Germline V gives CDR1 SGHNT, CDR2 YYREEE (reference sequence). The CDR3 nucleotides read TGTGCCAGCAGCTTGGTATCCGTCCCCGGGCATGAGCAGTTCTTC. This encodes CASSLVSVPGHEQFF.

The rearrangement joins TRBV9 to TRBJ1-1, with a tentative D call TRBD1 (6 bases). Between the trimmed V and J ends, which lost 0 bases and 4 bases, there was a span of 13 bases. Looked up from germline, CDR1 is SGDLS and CDR2 is YYNGEE. The CDR3 has 15 amino acids. The CDR3 DNA follows: TGTGCCAGCAGCGTAGGTTTGCAGGGGCCCACTGAAGCTTTCTTT. Protein sequence: CASSVGLQGPTEAFF.

This chain joins TRBV7-7 and TRBJ2-2; no clear D. With 5 bases removed from V and 4 bases from J, the gap between germline ends came to 11 bases. The CDR3 loop spans 14 amino acids. The germline gives CDR1 SSHAT, CDR2 FNYEAQ (reference sequence). The CDR3 DNA reads TGTGCCAGCAGCCCAAACCTGGGCACCGGGGAGCTGTTTTTT. Translated: CASSPNLGTGELFF.

This clone was counted a few times. V and J are TRBV4-1 and TRBJ2-7, with D perhaps given as TRBD1 or TRBD2 (5 bases each). The V gene lost 2 bases and the J gene lost 6 bases, with 23 bases spanning the gap. The CDR3 length is 17 residues. Germline V gives CDR1 MGHRA, CDR2 YSYEKL. The CDR3 DNA reads TGCGCCAGCAGCCAACCACCGTCCGGGACCGGTTCCCCCGAGCAGTACTTC. Translating it yields CASSQPPSGTGSPEQYF.

As for this clone: This same CDR3 is encoded by further DNA sequences in the sample. The chain joins TRBV5-1 to TRBJ2-3, with 7 bases fitting TRBD1. Looked up from germline, CDR1 is SGHRS and CDR2 is YFSETQ. The CDR3 sequence is 15 residues long. V trimming: 0 bases; J trimming: 1 base; junction bases outside the gene matches: 2. The CDR3 here is CASSLDGTGTDTQYF. In nucleotides, the CDR3 is TGCGCCAGCAGCTTGGATGGGACAGGCACAGATACGCAGTATTTT.

The gene calls are TRBV5-4 and TRBJ2-3; the match to TRBD2 covers 8 bases. Germline values: CDR1 SGHNT, CDR2 YYREEE (reference sequence). The CDR3 has 16 amino acids. V was clipped by 3 bases and J by 0 bases; unmatched bases: 6. The CDR3 reads CASSSGGDPSTDTQYF. Written as DNA, the CDR3 is TGTGCCAGCAGCTCGGGGGGGGACCCTAGCACAGATACGCAGTATTTT.

This clone was seen only a few times. The chain joins TRBV6-5 to TRBJ2-5; D may correspond to TRBD1 or TRBD2 (5 bases each). The germline V and J ends were trimmed by 8 bases and 1 base, with 5 bases remaining between them. The CDR3 is 11 residues long. Per the germline V gene, CDR1 is MNHEY and CDR2 is SVGAGI. Here the CDR3 DNA reads TGTGCCAGCGGGACCCAAGAGACCCAGTACTTC. Encoded protein: CASGTQETQYF.